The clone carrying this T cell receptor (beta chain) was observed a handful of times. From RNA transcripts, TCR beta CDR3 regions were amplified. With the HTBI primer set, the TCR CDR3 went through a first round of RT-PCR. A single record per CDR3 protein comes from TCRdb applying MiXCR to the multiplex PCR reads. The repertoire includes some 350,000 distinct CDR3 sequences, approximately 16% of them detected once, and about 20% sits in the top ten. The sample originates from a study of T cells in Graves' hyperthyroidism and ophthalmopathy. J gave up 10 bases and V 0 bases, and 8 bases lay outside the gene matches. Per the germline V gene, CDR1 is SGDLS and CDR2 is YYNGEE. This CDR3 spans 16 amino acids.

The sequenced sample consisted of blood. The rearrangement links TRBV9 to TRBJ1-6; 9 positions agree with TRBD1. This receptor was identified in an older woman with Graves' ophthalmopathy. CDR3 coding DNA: TGTGCCAGCAGCGTAGCTCCGGACAGGGGCAACTCACCCCTCCACTTT. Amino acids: CASSVAPDRGNSPLHF. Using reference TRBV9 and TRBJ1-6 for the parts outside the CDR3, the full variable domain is DSGVTQTPKHLITATGQRVTLRCSPRSGDLSVYWYQQSLDQGLQFLIQYYNGEERAKGNILERFSAQQFPDLHSELNLSSLELGDSALYFCASSVAPDRGNSPLHFGNGTRLTVT.